A single T cell receptor (beta chain) is shown here with its context. CDR1 is SGHRS and CDR2 is YFSETQ in the germline V gene. This CDR3 is 16 amino acids long. V gave up 0 bases and J gave up 5 bases, with 15 bases separating them. Sequencing used immunoSEQ multiplex PCR; TCRdb keeps in-frame clones, though not all of them. The table has approximately 100,000 clones, about 84% seen once. The data are from a study of graft-versus-host responses after intestinal transplantation. The sequence was obtained from a human patient who received an intestinal transplant, so some T cells may come from the graft donor. This chain uses TRBV5-1 with TRBJ1-5; D ambiguous. The specimen was PBMCs, collected 255 days after intestinal transplant. The CDR3, as DNA: TGCGCCAGCAGCTTGGGGGAGGGTAGACCCGATCAGCCCCAGCATTTT. Protein: CASSLGEGRPDQPQHF.